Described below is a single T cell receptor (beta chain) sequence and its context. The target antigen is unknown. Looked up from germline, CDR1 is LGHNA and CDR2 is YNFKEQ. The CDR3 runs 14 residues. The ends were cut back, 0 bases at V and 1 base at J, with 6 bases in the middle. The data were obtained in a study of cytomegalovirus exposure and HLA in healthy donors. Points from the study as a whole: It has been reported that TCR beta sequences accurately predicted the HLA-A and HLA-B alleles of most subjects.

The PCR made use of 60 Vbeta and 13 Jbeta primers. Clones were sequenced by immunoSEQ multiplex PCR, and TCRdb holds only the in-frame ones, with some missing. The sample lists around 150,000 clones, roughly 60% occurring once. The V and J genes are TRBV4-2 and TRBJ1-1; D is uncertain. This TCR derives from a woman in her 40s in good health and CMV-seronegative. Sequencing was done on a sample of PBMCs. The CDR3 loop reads CASSQDYSNTEAFF. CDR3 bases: TGTGCCAGCAGCCAAGATTACTCGAACACTGAAGCTTTCTTT.